What follows describes a single TCR beta chain. The sample originates from a study of T cell changes during pregnancy in multiple sclerosis. CDR3 length: 13 residues. The trim removed 7 bases at V and 6 bases at J, leaving 9 bases unmatched. Per the germline V gene, CDR1 is LNHDA and CDR2 is SQIVND (reference sequence). The method was immunoSEQ multiplex PCR; TCRdb's version includes in-frame clones alone and lacks a portion of them. The sample lists tens of thousands of clones, approximately 94% seen once, with about 2.5% in the top ten. The material sequenced was CD8+ T cells from peripheral blood mononuclear cells, taken after pregnancy. This receptor was identified in a female donor with multiple sclerosis, enrolled in a pregnancy study. The chain recombines TRBV19 with TRBJ2-7; 7 nucleotides match TRBD2. The CDR3 loop reads CASTIGSGGEQYF. The CDR3 bases are TGTGCCAGTACTATTGGATCGGGGGGCGAGCAGTACTTC.